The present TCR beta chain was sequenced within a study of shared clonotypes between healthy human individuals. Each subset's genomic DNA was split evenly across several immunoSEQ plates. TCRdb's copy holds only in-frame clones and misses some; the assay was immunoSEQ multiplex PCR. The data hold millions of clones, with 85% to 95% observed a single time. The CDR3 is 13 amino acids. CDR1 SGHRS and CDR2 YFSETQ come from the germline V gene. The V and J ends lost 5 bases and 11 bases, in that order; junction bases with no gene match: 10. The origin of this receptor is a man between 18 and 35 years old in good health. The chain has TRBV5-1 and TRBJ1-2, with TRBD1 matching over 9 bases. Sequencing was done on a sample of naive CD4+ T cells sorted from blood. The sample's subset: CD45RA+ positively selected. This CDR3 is CASSPRDREGYTF. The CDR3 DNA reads TGCGCCAGCAGTCCCCGGGACAGGGAGGGTTACACCTTC.